The clone carrying this T cell receptor beta chain has more than one count but fewer than ten. The treatment denotes: 15 to 20 received Ad26.COV2.S at low or high dose, single or two shots; five or six received placebo; per-sample allocation not given. Sampling happened 63 days after the first vaccine or placebo injection. This sample is part of a study of Ad26.COV2.S vaccination and SARS-CoV-2 variants. The wider study: Donor participated within the Ad26.COV2.S arm of the COV1001 trial. Dosing was one shot or two shots 56 days apart.

Germline CDR1 MGHRA, CDR2 YSYEKL. V lost 1 base and J lost 4, with 11 bases in between. CDR3 length: 15 residues. The protocol was immunoSEQ multiplex PCR, while the TCRdb copy is restricted to in-frame clones and leaves out a portion. Of 300,000 to 500,000 clones listed, approximately 86% are singletons. This clonotype was sampled from a person between 18 and 65 years old who received the Ad26.COV2.S COVID-19 vaccine or a placebo. The material was peripheral blood, obtained in a trial of Ad26.COV2.S vaccine versus placebo. The chain has TRBV4-1 and TRBJ1-3; D is uncertain. The CDR3 spells CASSQVKSQGNTIYF. The CDR3 coding sequence is TGCGCCAGCAGCCAAGTGAAAAGCCAGGGAAACACCATATATTTT.